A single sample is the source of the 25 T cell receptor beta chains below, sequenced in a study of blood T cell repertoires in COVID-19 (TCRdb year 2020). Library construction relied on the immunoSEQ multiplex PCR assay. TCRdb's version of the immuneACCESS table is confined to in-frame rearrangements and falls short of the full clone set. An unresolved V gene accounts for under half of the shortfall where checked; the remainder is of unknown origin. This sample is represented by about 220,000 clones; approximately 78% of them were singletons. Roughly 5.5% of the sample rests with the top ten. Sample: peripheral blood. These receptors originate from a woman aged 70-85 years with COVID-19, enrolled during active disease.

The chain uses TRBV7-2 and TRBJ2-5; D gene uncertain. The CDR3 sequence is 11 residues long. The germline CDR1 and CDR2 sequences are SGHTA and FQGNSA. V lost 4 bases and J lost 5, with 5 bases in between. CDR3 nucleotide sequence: TGTGCCAGCAGCTCCCGGGAGACCCAGTACTTC. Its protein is CASSSRETQYF.

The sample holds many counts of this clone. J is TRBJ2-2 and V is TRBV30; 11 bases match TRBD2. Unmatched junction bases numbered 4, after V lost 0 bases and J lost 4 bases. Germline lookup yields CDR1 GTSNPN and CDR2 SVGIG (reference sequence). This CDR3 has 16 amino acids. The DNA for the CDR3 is TGTGCCTGGAGTGTAGTGCTAGCGGGAGGCACCGGGGAGCTGTTTTTT. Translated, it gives CAWSVVLAGGTGELFF.

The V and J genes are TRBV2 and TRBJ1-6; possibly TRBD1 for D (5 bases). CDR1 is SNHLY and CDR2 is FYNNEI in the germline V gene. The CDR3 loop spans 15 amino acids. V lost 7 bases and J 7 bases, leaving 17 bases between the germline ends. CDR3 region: CASKQSRGGNSPLHF. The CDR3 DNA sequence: TGTGCCAGCAAACAGAGCCGGGGGGGGAATTCACCCCTCCACTTT.

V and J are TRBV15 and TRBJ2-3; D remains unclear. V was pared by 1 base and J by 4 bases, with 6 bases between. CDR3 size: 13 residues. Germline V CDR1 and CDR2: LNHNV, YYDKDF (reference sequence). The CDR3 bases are TGTGCCACCAGCAGAGTTCCCGCAGATACGCAGTATTTT. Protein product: CATSRVPADTQYF.

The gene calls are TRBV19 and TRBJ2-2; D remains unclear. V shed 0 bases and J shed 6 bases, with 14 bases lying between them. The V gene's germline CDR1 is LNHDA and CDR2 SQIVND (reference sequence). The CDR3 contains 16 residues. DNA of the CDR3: TGTGCCAGTAGTATAGATCCGGCTAGGTTTCCCGGGGAGCTGTTTTTT. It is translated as CASSIDPARFPGELFF.

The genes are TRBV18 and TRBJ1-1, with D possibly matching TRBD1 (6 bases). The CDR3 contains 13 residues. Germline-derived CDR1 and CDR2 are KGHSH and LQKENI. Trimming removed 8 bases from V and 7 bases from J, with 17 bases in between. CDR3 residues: CASAGSQDSEAFF. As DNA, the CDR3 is TGTGCCAGCGCCGGATCCCAGGACAGTGAAGCTTTCTTT.

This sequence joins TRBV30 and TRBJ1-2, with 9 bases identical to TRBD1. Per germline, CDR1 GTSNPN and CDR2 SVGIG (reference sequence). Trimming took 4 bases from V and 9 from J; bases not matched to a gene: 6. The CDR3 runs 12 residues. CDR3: CAWKPGQGRYTF. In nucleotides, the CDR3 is TGTGCCTGGAAACCGGGACAGGGTCGCTACACCTTC.

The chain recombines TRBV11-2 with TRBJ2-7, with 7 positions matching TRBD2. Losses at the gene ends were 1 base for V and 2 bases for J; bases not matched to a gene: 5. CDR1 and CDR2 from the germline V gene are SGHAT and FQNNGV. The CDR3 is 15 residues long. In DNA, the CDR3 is TGTGCCAGCAGCTTAGCCCCTAGCGGTGCCTACGAGCAGTACTTC. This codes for CASSLAPSGAYEQYF.

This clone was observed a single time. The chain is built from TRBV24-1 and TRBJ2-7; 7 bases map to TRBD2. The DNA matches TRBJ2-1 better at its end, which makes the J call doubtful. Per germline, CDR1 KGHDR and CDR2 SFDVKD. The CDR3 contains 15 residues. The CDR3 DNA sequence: TGTGCCACCAGTGAAACTAGCGCCCGAGGGAATGAGCAGTTCTTC. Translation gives CATSETSARGNEQFF.

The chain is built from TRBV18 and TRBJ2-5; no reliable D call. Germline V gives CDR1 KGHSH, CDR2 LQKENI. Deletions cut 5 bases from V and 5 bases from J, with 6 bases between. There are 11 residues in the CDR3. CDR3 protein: CASSNRETQYF. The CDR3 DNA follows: TGTGCCAGCTCAAACCGGGAGACCCAGTACTTC.

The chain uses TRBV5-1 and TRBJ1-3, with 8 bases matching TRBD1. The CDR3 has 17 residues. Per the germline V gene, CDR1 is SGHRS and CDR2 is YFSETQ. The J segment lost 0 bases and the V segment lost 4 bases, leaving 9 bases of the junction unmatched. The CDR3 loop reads CASSGAGGDSSGNTIYF. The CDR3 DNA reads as TGCGCCAGCAGCGGGGCAGGGGGCGATTCCTCTGGAAACACCATATATTTT.

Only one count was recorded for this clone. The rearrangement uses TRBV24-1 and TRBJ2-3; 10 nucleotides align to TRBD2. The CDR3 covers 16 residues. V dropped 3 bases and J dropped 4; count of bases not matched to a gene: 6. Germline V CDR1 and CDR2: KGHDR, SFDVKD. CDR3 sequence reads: CATSDPSGSQADTQYF. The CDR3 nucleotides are TGTGCCACCAGTGATCCTAGCGGGAGTCAGGCAGATACGCAGTATTTT.

The CDR3 protein is CASSIEGTSLFF. The CDR3 DNA reads TGTGCCAGTAGTATAGAAGGGACTAGCCTTTTCTTC. V and J are TRBV19 and TRBJ2-1, with 9 bases matching TRBD2. With V trimmed by 0 bases and J by 16 bases, 4 bases remained unmatched. The CDR3 has 12 amino acids. CDR1 LNHDA and CDR2 SQIVND come from the germline V gene (reference sequence).

The CDR3 bases are TGTGCCAGCTCTATAGGGCGACTATACGAGCAGTACTTC. Translation: CASSIGRLYEQYF. The V gene is TRBV18, the J gene TRBJ2-7, with TRBD2 as a possible D gene (5 bases). The CDR3 spans 13 residues. CDR1 is KGHSH and CDR2 is LQKENI in the germline V gene. V lost 6 bases and J lost 4, with 13 bases in between.

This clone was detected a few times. CDR3: CASSLGRLAGVVEETQYF. The CDR3, as DNA: TGCGCCAGCAGTTTAGGCCGTCTAGCGGGAGTCGTCGAAGAGACCCAGTACTTC. This chain links TRBV5-1 with TRBJ2-5; 10 bases line up with TRBD2. Germline trimming cut 5 bases from V and 3 bases from J; bases unmatched to any gene: 16. Per the germline V gene, CDR1 is SGHRS and CDR2 is YFSETQ. The CDR3 is 18 residues long.

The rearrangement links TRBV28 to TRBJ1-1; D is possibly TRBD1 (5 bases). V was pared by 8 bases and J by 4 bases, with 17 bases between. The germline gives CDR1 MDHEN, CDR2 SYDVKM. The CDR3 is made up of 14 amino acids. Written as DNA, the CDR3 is TGTGCCAGCGCCATTTCAAGGGGACTCACTGAAGCTTTCTTT. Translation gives CASAISRGLTEAFF.

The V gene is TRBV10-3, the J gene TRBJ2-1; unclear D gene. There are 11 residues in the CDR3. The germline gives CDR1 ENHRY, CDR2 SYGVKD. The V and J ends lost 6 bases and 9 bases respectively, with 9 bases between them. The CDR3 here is CAIRSAGEQFF. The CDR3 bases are TGTGCCATCAGATCAGCAGGTGAGCAGTTCTTC.

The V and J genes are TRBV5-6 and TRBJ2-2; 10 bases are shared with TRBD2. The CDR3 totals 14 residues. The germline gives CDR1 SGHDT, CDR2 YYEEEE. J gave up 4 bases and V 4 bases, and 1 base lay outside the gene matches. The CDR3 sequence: CASSRTSGTGELFF. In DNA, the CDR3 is TGTGCCAGCAGCCGGACTAGCGGCACCGGGGAGCTGTTTTTT.

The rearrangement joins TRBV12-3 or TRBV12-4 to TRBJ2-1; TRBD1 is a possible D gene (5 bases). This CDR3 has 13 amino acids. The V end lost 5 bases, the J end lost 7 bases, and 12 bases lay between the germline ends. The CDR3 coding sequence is TGTGCCAGCAGTCTAGGGGCCTTAAATGAGCAGTTCTTC. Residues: CASSLGALNEQFF.

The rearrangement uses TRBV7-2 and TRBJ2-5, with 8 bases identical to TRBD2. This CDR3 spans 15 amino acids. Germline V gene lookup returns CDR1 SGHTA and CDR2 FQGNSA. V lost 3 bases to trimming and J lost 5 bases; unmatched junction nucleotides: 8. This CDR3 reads CASSFQAGVSETQYF. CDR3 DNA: TGTGCCAGCAGCTTTCAAGCGGGAGTGAGTGAGACCCAGTACTTC.

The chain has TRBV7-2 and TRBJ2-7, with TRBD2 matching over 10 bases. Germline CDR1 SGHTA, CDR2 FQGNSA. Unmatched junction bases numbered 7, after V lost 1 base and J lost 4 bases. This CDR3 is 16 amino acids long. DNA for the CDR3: TGTGCCAGCAGCTTAGAGGGGCTAGCGGGAGTGTACGAGCAGTACTTC. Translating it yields CASSLEGLAGVYEQYF.

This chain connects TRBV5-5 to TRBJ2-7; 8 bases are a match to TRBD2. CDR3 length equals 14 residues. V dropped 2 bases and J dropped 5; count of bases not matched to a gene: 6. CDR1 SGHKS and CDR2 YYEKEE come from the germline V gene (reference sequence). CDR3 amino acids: CASSLPGLVNEQYF. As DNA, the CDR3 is TGTGCCAGCAGCTTACCGGGACTAGTCAACGAGCAGTACTTC. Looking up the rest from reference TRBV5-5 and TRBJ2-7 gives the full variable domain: DAGVTQSPTHLIKTRGQQVTLRCSPISGHKSVSWYQQVLGQGPQFIFQYYEKEERGRGNFPDRFSARQFPNYSSELNVNALLLGDSALYLCASSLPGLVNEQYFGPGTRLTVT.

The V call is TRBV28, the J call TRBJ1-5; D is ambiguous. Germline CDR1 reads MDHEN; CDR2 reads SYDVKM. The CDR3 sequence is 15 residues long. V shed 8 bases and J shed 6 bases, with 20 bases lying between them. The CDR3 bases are TGTGCCAGCTCGTCTTGGCGGGGAGGGAGTCAGCCCCAGCATTTT. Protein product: CASSSWRGGSQPQHF.

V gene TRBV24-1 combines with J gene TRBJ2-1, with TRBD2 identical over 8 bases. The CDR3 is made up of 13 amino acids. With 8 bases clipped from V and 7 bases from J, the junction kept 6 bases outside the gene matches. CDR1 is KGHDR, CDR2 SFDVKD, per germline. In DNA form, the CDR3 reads TGTGCCACCACTAGCGGGCAACGTAATGAGCAGTTCTTC. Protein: CATTSGQRNEQFF.

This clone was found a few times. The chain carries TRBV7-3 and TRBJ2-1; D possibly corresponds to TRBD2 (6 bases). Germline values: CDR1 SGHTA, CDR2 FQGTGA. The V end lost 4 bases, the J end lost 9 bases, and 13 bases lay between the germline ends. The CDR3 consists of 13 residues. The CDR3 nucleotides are TGTGCCAGCAGCTCTAGGGTCGGGAGTGAGCAGTTCTTC. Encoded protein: CASSSRVGSEQFF.